These 32 T cell receptor beta chains share one sample of origin, sequenced in a study of cytomegalovirus exposure and HLA in healthy donors (dated by TCRdb to 2016 to 2017). The library came from the immunoSEQ multiplex PCR assay. A mixture of 60 forward primers for TCR Vbeta segments and 13 reverse primers for TCR Jbeta segments was used in the multiplex PCR. TCRdb's version of the immuneACCESS table is confined to in-frame rearrangements and falls short of the full clone set. An unresolved V gene accounts for under half of the shortfall where checked; the remainder is of unknown origin. The sample table holds approximately 100,000 clones, of which roughly 86% were seen once. 9% to 9.5% of the sample is taken by the ten largest. Sequenced sample: PBMCs. Receptors originate from a man aged 25-40 years in good health and CMV-seropositive.

The chain carries TRBV19 and TRBJ1-5; 9 bases agree with TRBD1. Germline V gene sequence: CDR1 LNHDA, CDR2 SQIVND (reference sequence). The CDR3 is 15 amino acids. V gave up 9 bases and J gave up 0 bases; unmatched junction bases: 6. The CDR3 DNA is TGTGCCAGCCAAGACAGGGGGTATAGCAATCAGCCCCAGCATTTT. It codes for CASQDRGYSNQPQHF.

The chain carries TRBV5-1 and TRBJ1-3, with D possibly being TRBD1 (6 bases). The germline V gene has CDR1 SGHRS and CDR2 YFSETQ. This CDR3 region has 15 residues. V lost 7 bases to trimming and J lost 0 bases, with 14 bases between them. CDR3 sequence reads: CASADSRNSGNTIYF. The CDR3 region has the DNA TGCGCCAGCGCGGACAGTAGGAACTCTGGAAACACCATATATTTT.

The rearrangement links TRBV28 to TRBJ1-4; D possibly corresponds to TRBD1 (5 bases). The CDR3 is 15 amino acids. Trimming removed 6 bases at V and 0 bases at J, with 11 bases between. The germline V gene has CDR1 MDHEN and CDR2 SYDVKM. The CDR3 here is CASSPQTATNEKLFF. CDR3 nucleotides: TGTGCCAGCAGCCCTCAGACAGCAACTAATGAAAAACTGTTTTTT.

The chain couples TRBV5-4 to TRBJ2-1; TRBD2 agrees at 8 bases. Trimming took 6 bases from V and 7 from J; bases not matched to a gene: 12. The CDR3 consists of 15 residues. Germline V gives CDR1 SGHNT, CDR2 YYREEE (reference sequence). This CDR3 is CASTPRSGSGNEQFF. CDR3 nucleotide sequence: TGTGCCAGCACCCCTCGGAGCGGGAGTGGGAATGAGCAGTTCTTC.

The rearrangement uses TRBV2 and TRBJ2-3; 9 positions match TRBD2. Germline V gives CDR1 SNHLY, CDR2 FYNNEI. The CDR3 has 15 amino acids. V shed 7 bases and J 5 bases; nucleotides not matched to a gene: 10. The CDR3 sequence: CASTEAREGEDTQYF. CDR3 coding DNA: TGTGCCAGCACCGAAGCGCGGGAGGGGGAAGATACGCAGTATTTT.

The V gene is TRBV19, the J gene TRBJ2-1; 9 nucleotides line up with TRBD2. The V and J ends lost 3 bases and 9 bases, in that order; junction bases with no gene match: 12. The CDR3 totals 16 residues. Germline V gene sequence: CDR1 LNHDA, CDR2 SQIVND (reference sequence). The CDR3 region is CASSISAGGPRGEQFF. The CDR3 bases are TGTGCCAGTAGTATTTCTGCGGGAGGGCCCAGGGGTGAGCAGTTCTTC.

J is TRBJ2-1 and V is TRBV5-4; 7 bases are shared with TRBD1. The germline gives CDR1 SGHNT, CDR2 YYREEE (reference sequence). V was clipped by 2 bases and J by 9 bases; unmatched bases: 5. This CDR3 is built from 13 residues. CDR3 sequence (DNA): TGTGCCAGCAGCTTAGACAGGGACGGTGAGCAGTTCTTC. Translating it yields CASSLDRDGEQFF.

The genes are TRBV19 and TRBJ2-2; 8 positions agree with TRBD1. V trimming: 5 bases; J trimming: 0 bases; junction bases outside the gene matches: 5. The CDR3 runs 16 residues. Looked up from germline, CDR1 is LNHDA and CDR2 is SQIVND (reference sequence). The CDR3: CASSAKTGANTGELFF. The CDR3 nucleotides read TGTGCCAGTAGTGCAAAGACAGGGGCGAACACCGGGGAGCTGTTTTTT.

As concerns this clone: Germline is not matched at one junction end, which may reflect a read error. The gene calls are TRBV7-7 and TRBJ2-1; 8 bases fit TRBD2. Germline-derived CDR1 and CDR2 are SSHAT and FNYEAQ (reference sequence). This CDR3 is built from 13 residues. CDR3 nucleotides: TGTGCTAGCAGCCCTACCCGGGGGGGCGAGCAGTTCTTC. It is translated as CASSPTRGGEQFF.

J is TRBJ2-7 and V is TRBV7-9; 10 positions agree with TRBD1. The CDR3 has 15 residues. J lost 5 bases, V lost 3 bases, and 7 bases had no gene match. The germline V gene encodes CDR1 SEHNR and CDR2 FQNEAQ (reference sequence). This CDR3 reads CASSFRGQGIHEQYF. The CDR3 region has the DNA TGTGCCAGCAGCTTTAGGGGACAGGGGATCCACGAGCAGTACTTC.

This chain uses TRBV5-1 with TRBJ2-3; TRBD2 might be the D (6 bases). Germline CDR1 is SGHRS and CDR2 is YFSETQ. Trimming left V 6 bases short and J 0 bases short, with 11 bases between. CDR3 length equals 14 residues. Here the CDR3 reads CASTRRGSTDTQYF. CDR3 nucleotide sequence: TGCGCCAGCACAAGGCGGGGAAGCACAGATACGCAGTATTTT.

This CDR3 reads CASSSDRMNTEAFF. The CDR3 DNA sequence: TGTGCCAGCAGCTCAGACAGGATGAACACTGAAGCTTTCTTT. J is TRBJ1-1 and V is TRBV7-9; D perhaps matches TRBD1 (6 bases). Germline CDR1 and CDR2: SEHNR and FQNEAQ (reference sequence). V was trimmed by 4 bases and J by 0 bases, leaving 9 bases between them. This CDR3 region has 14 residues.

The chain has TRBV6-6 and TRBJ1-2; 11 bases are a match to TRBD1. The V gene's germline CDR1 is MNHNY and CDR2 SVGAGI (reference sequence). The J segment lost 3 bases and the V segment lost 6 bases, leaving 9 bases of the junction unmatched. The CDR3 consists of 16 residues. The DNA of the CDR3 is TGTGCCAGCAGCCGGACAGGGGGCGCGATAGACTATGGCTACACCTTC. The encoded protein is CASSRTGGAIDYGYTF.

The V call is TRBV11-2, the J call TRBJ1-2; unclear D gene. V shed 5 bases and J shed 4 bases, with 17 bases lying between them. The CDR3 totals 15 residues. Germline assignment: CDR1 SGHAT and CDR2 FQNNGV. The DNA of the CDR3 is TGTGCCAGCAGCCCCTCCGAGGGCGCAGGCTATGGCTACACCTTC. Residues: CASSPSEGAGYGYTF.

The rearrangement uses TRBV7-9 and TRBJ2-1; D perhaps matches TRBD1 (5 bases). The CDR3 is 15 amino acids. Germline CDR1 is SEHNR and CDR2 is FQNEAQ (reference sequence). V was pared by 1 base and J by 3 bases, with 10 bases between. The CDR3 nucleotides are TGTGCCAGCAGCTTAGGGACAACTGGCTACAATGAGCAGTTCTTC. This encodes CASSLGTTGYNEQFF.

The V gene is TRBV5-8, the J gene TRBJ2-7; the match to TRBD2 covers 7 bases. The CDR3 loop spans 16 amino acids. V was clipped by 0 bases and J by 3 bases; unmatched bases: 9. Germline V gives CDR1 SGHTS, CDR2 YDEGEE. The CDR3 reads CASSLVGGPTIYEQYF. The CDR3 DNA is TGTGCCAGCAGCTTGGTGGGAGGGCCCACCATCTACGAGCAGTACTTC.

The genes are TRBV7-2 and TRBJ2-2; tentative D call: TRBD2 (6 bases). The germline gives CDR1 SGHTA, CDR2 FQGNSA. CDR3 length equals 18 residues. Trimming removed 1 base from V and 3 bases from J, with 18 bases in between. CDR3 loop: CASSLGKAGRGDTGELFF. The CDR3 DNA sequence: TGTGCCAGCAGCTTAGGAAAGGCGGGGAGAGGTGACACCGGGGAGCTGTTTTTT.

V gene TRBV9 combines with J gene TRBJ2-3; D remains ambiguous. The CDR3 is 15 residues long. The germline V and J ends were trimmed by 3 bases and 7 bases, with 18 bases remaining between them. Germline CDR1 reads SGDLS; CDR2 reads YYNGEE. The CDR3: CASSARHGPVNTQYF. The CDR3 DNA sequence: TGTGCCAGCAGCGCCCGACACGGCCCCGTGAATACGCAGTATTTT.

The chain joins TRBV28 to TRBJ2-1; D is unresolved. The germline CDR1 and CDR2 sequences are MDHEN and SYDVKM. The CDR3 is 17 amino acids. V dropped 1 base and J dropped 1 base, with 14 bases sitting between them. CDR3 sequence: CASSLFRSTPSYNEQFF. The CDR3 region has the DNA TGTGCCAGCAGTTTATTCCGTAGCACGCCGTCCTACAATGAGCAGTTCTTC.

The chain links TRBV5-1 to TRBJ2-1, with D maybe TRBD2 (6 bases). The CDR3 has 14 residues. The germline V gene has CDR1 SGHRS and CDR2 YFSETQ. V lost 2 bases and J lost 8, with 14 bases in between. The CDR3 loop is CASSFRLGVDEQFF. In DNA, the CDR3 is TGCGCCAGCAGCTTCCGACTAGGAGTGGATGAGCAGTTCTTC. Full variable domain (outside the CDR3, taken from reference TRBV5-1 and TRBJ2-1): KAGVTQTPRYLIKTRGQQVTLSCSPISGHRSVSWYQQTPGQGLQFLFEYFSETQRNKGNFPGRFSGRQFSNSRSEMNVSTLELGDSALYLCASSFRLGVDEQFFGPGTRLTVL.

The J gene is TRBJ1-2, the V gene TRBV4-2; 11 positions match TRBD1. The germline gives CDR1 LGHNA, CDR2 YNFKEQ. Trimming removed 0 bases from V and 5 bases from J; junction bases left unmatched: 2. The CDR3 covers 15 residues. This CDR3 reads CASSQEGTGGYGYTF. DNA for the CDR3: TGTGCCAGCAGCCAAGAGGGGACAGGGGGTTATGGCTACACCTTC.

This chain connects TRBV27 to TRBJ2-7; TRBD1 matches at 9 bases. This CDR3 contains 15 residues. Per germline, CDR1 MNHEY and CDR2 SMNVEV (reference sequence). Losses at the gene ends were 5 bases for V and 3 bases for J; bases not matched to a gene: 8. This chain's CDR3 is CASSHRATGGYEQYF. The CDR3 DNA reads as TGTGCCAGCAGTCACAGGGCGACAGGGGGCTACGAGCAGTACTTC.

This clone was recorded once. The chain recombines TRBV15 with TRBJ2-7, with TRBD1 as a possible D gene (5 bases). The ends were cut back, 5 bases at V and 3 bases at J, with 11 bases in the middle. CDR1 is LNHNV, CDR2 YYDKDF, per germline (reference sequence). This CDR3 has 13 amino acids. The CDR3 DNA sequence: TGTGCCACCAGCGGGGCAGCAGGCTACGAGCAGTACTTC. This sequence encodes CATSGAAGYEQYF.

The J gene is TRBJ2-5, the V gene TRBV4-1; a possible D gene is TRBD1 (6 bases). V was pared by 4 bases and J by 3 bases, with 12 bases between. CDR3 length: 14 residues. The germline V gene has CDR1 MGHRA and CDR2 YSYEKL. CDR3: CASSLTWTEETQYF. In nucleotides, the CDR3 is TGCGCCAGCAGCCTTACCTGGACAGAAGAGACCCAGTACTTC.

This chain uses TRBV10-1 with TRBJ2-6; a weak D match, TRBD1 (5 bases). Germline V gives CDR1 WNHNN, CDR2 SYGVQD (reference sequence). V gave up 6 bases and J gave up 2 bases, with 5 bases separating them. This CDR3 is 13 amino acids long. CDR3 bases: TGCGCCAGCAGAGGGGCTGGGGCCAACGTCCTGACTTTC. Translated, it gives CASRGAGANVLTF.

A note on this clone: An end of the junction differs from the germline gene, which may be a read error. The CDR3 spells CASSYLAECHF. The CDR3 nucleotides read TGTGCCAGCAGCTACCTAGCGGAGTGCCACTTC. The chain carries TRBV7-9 and TRBJ2-5, with 7 bases fitting TRBD2. Germline-derived CDR1 and CDR2 are SEHNR and FQNEAQ (reference sequence). The CDR3 loop spans 11 amino acids.

This clone showed up just a few times. This chain connects TRBV5-1 to TRBJ1-1, with TRBD1 identical over 7 bases. V gave up 5 bases and J gave up 6 bases; unmatched junction bases: 10. The CDR3 is made up of 14 amino acids. Per the germline V gene, CDR1 is SGHRS and CDR2 is YFSETQ. The CDR3 is CASRHGTVVSEAFF. CDR3 nucleotide sequence: TGCGCCAGCAGGCACGGGACAGTAGTCTCTGAAGCTTTCTTT.

The genes are TRBV27 and TRBJ2-7; a weak D match, TRBD1 (5 bases). The CDR3 is 16 amino acids. Germline CDR1 is MNHEY and CDR2 is SMNVEV (reference sequence). Trimming shortened V by 2 bases and J by 6 bases, and 20 bases separated the two germline ends. The CDR3 sequence is CASSLRVRAGPLEQYF. The DNA of the CDR3 is TGTGCCAGCAGTTTACGGGTAAGGGCAGGGCCTCTCGAGCAGTACTTC.

The chain combines TRBV10-3 with TRBJ2-3; 8 positions agree with TRBD2. Germline V gives CDR1 ENHRY, CDR2 SYGVKD. The V and J ends lost 7 bases and 4 bases, in that order; junction bases with no gene match: 7. The CDR3 sequence is 14 residues long. The CDR3 sequence: CAINRAGAADTQYF. The DNA of the CDR3 is TGTGCCATCAACAGAGCGGGAGCAGCAGATACGCAGTATTTT.

V usage is TRBV30 and J usage is TRBJ2-7; a weak D match, TRBD1 (6 bases). The germline CDR1 and CDR2 sequences are GTSNPN and SVGIG (reference sequence). The ends were cut back, 4 bases at V and 3 bases at J, with 16 bases in the middle. The CDR3 contains 14 residues. The CDR3 loop is CAWIKQGRGYEQYF. CDR3 sequence (DNA): TGTGCCTGGATTAAACAGGGAAGGGGCTACGAGCAGTACTTC.

The V and J genes are TRBV11-2 and TRBJ2-5; D is perhaps TRBD2 (5 bases). Trimming left V 1 base short and J 3 bases short, with 9 bases between. This CDR3 has 14 amino acids. Per the germline V gene, CDR1 is SGHAT and CDR2 is FQNNGV. In nucleotides, the CDR3 is TGTGCCAGCAGCTTAGCGCTAGCAGAAGAGACCCAGTACTTC. Protein product: CASSLALAEETQYF.

The chain couples TRBV4-1 to TRBJ2-7; 10 bases align to TRBD1. Per germline, CDR1 MGHRA and CDR2 YSYEKL. With 6 bases clipped from V and 4 bases from J, the junction kept 6 bases outside the gene matches. The CDR3 runs to 14 residues. CDR3 nucleotide sequence: TGCGCCAGCAGGGCCGGGACAGGGGCTTACGAGCAGTACTTC. Protein product: CASRAGTGAYEQYF.